This T cell receptor (beta chain) is drawn from a study of blood T cell repertoires in COVID-19. On the study more broadly: Acute and convalescent COVID-19 samples came from the United States, Italy and Spain.

Clones were sequenced by immunoSEQ multiplex PCR, and TCRdb holds only the in-frame ones, with some missing. The table lists about 230,000 clones, 81% of them singletons. This clone has only one observation. CDR3 length equals 16 residues. The V gene's germline CDR1 is ENHRY and CDR2 SYGVKD. Unmatched junction bases numbered 15, after V lost 10 bases and J lost 6 bases. The clonotype originates from a woman older than 75 with acute or convalescent COVID-19. J is TRBJ2-1 and V is TRBV10-3; TRBD2 agrees at 10 bases. The material sequenced was peripheral blood. DNA of the CDR3: TGTGCCACGAACTCACGCAGCGGGGGGGCAAGCAATGAGCAGTTCTTC. It yields the protein CATNSRSGGASNEQFF.